Given below is one T cell receptor beta chain in context. Its specificity is not known. These data belong to a study of cytomegalovirus exposure and HLA in healthy donors. Overall study results and limits: Reportedly, TCR beta sequences accurately predicted HLA-A and HLA-B alleles in most subjects. Researchers had no immune exposure information except CMV serostatus available. Three CMV-associated chains were confirmed in vitro to be specific for CMV antigens.

The germline V and J ends were trimmed by 0 bases and 4 bases, with 12 bases remaining between them. CDR3 length equals 15 residues. Germline V gene lookup returns CDR1 MNHNS and CDR2 SASEGT. Both 60 Vbeta primers and 13 Jbeta primers went into the PCR. Profiling relied on immunoSEQ multiplex PCR, and the TCRdb table lists in-frame clones only, not all of them. Of 150,000 to 200,000 clones listed, roughly four fifths are singletons. Sequenced material: PBMCs. V usage is TRBV6-1 and J usage is TRBJ1-2; a possible D gene is TRBD1 (5 bases). This sequence was found in a woman aged 25-40 years in good health and CMV-seropositive. In nucleotides, the CDR3 is TGTGCCAGCAGTGAAGCAAGGGGCGCACCCTATGGCTACACCTTC. Protein product: CASSEARGAPYGYTF.